Below are 13 T cell receptor beta chains sequenced from a single sample in a study of blood T cells in healthy people across ages. The authors ran a second PCR of about 7 to 11 cycles using a sample-barcoded 5' primer and a J-beta primer mix. TCRdb analysed the 5' RACE reads with MiXCR anew, one entry per CDR3 protein. The data hold hundreds of thousands of distinct CDR3 sequences, with 58% observed a single time. Sequences were obtained from blood. These receptors originate from a man under 40 in good health.

V is TRBV13 and J is TRBJ2-7; TRBD2 agrees at 10 bases. This CDR3 is built from 14 residues. In germline, CDR1 is PRHDT, CDR2 FYEKMQ (reference sequence). With 8 bases clipped from V and 2 bases from J, the junction kept 6 bases outside the gene matches. CDR3 sequence (DNA): TGTGCCAGCCCGGAGCGGGAGGGCCCCTACGAGCAGTACTTC. Translation: CASPEREGPYEQYF.

This rearrangement joins TRBV24-1 to TRBJ2-3; D tentatively fits TRBD1 or TRBD2 (5 bases each). CDR3 length equals 17 residues. V was clipped by 2 bases and J by 4 bases, with 18 bases between them. Germline V CDR1 and CDR2: KGHDR, SFDVKD. As DNA, the CDR3 is TGTGCCACCAGTGATTGGAAATCGGGGCCTTATGCAGATACGCAGTATTTT. Protein: CATSDWKSGPYADTQYF.

The chain employs TRBV5-6 and TRBJ1-1; D not certain. Germline CDR1 SGHDT, CDR2 YYEEEE. The germline V and J ends were trimmed by 4 bases and 1 base, with 14 bases remaining between them. The CDR3 loop spans 15 amino acids. CDR3 in DNA: TGTGCCAGCAGCCCTAATGGGCCGGGGAACACTGAAGCTTTCTTT. Its translation is CASSPNGPGNTEAFF.

The rearrangement joins TRBV6-5 to TRBJ1-4; TRBD1 might be the D (5 bases). The V gene's germline CDR1 is MNHEY and CDR2 SVGAGI. The ends were cut back, 2 bases at V and 5 bases at J, with 24 bases in the middle. CDR3 length equals 19 residues. CDR3 coding DNA: TGTGCCAGCAGTTACCCCCTCAGGGAAGTGAAGGGAGGGAATGAAAAACTGTTTTTT. Encoded protein: CASSYPLREVKGGNEKLFF.

The V call is TRBV6-5, the J call TRBJ1-6; D perhaps matches TRBD1 (5 bases). Trimming pared 5 bases from V and 0 bases from J, leaving 17 bases between. Germline CDR1 MNHEY, CDR2 SVGAGI. The CDR3 spans 18 residues. The CDR3 loop reads CASSTRTPRLSYNSPLHF. CDR3 sequence (DNA): TGTGCCAGCAGTACTCGGACACCCCGACTCTCCTATAATTCACCCCTCCACTTT.

In this sample, this clonotype turned up a few times. This chain joins TRBV27 and TRBJ2-1, with 12 bases matching TRBD2. Per the germline V gene, CDR1 is MNHEY and CDR2 is SMNVEV (reference sequence). V was clipped by 4 bases and J by 7 bases; unmatched bases: 8. The CDR3 spans 16 residues. The CDR3 bases are TGTGCCAGCAGTTGGTCGCTAGCGGGAGGGCCAAATGAGCAGTTCTTC. Amino acid sequence: CASSWSLAGGPNEQFF.

This chain uses TRBV2 with TRBJ2-7; D might be TRBD1 (6 bases). The J call may be in error: the DNA end matches TRBJ2-5 better. CDR1 and CDR2 (germline): SNHLY, FYNNEI. The CDR3 loop spans 13 amino acids. CDR3 DNA sequence: TGTGCCAGCAGTGTGGGGGCTTCTTGGACCCAGTACTTC. Translating gives CASSVGASWTQYF.

The rearrangement uses TRBV28 and TRBJ2-1, with 7 bases that match TRBD2. Germline V gene sequence: CDR1 MDHEN, CDR2 SYDVKM. The CDR3 covers 15 residues. The V and J ends lost 2 bases and 9 bases, in that order; junction bases with no gene match: 10. The CDR3 region is CASSLVTSRHGEQFF. In DNA form, the CDR3 reads TGTGCCAGCAGTTTAGTGACTAGCCGGCACGGTGAGCAGTTCTTC.

The J gene is TRBJ2-2, the V gene TRBV5-1; no clear D gene. This CDR3 comprises 14 residues. Trimming shortened V by 1 base and J by 3 bases, and 7 bases separated the two germline ends. The germline V gene has CDR1 SGHRS and CDR2 YFSETQ. Here the CDR3 reads CASSLQPDTGELFF. As DNA, the CDR3 is TGCGCCAGCAGCTTGCAGCCCGACACCGGGGAGCTGTTTTTT.

The rearrangement joins TRBV20-1 to TRBJ2-5; perhaps TRBD2 as D (5 bases). Trimming removed 7 bases at V and 3 bases at J, with 12 bases between. The CDR3 loop spans 12 amino acids. CDR1 is DFQATT, CDR2 SNEGSKA, per germline (reference sequence). The CDR3 sequence: CSVRIGEETQYF. CDR3 coding DNA: TGCAGTGTCCGGATCGGGGAAGAGACCCAGTACTTC.

The V and J genes are TRBV27 and TRBJ2-7; 8 bases match TRBD1. Per the germline V gene, CDR1 is MNHEY and CDR2 is SMNVEV (reference sequence). The CDR3 spans 13 residues. V lost 6 bases to trimming and J lost 4 bases; unmatched junction nucleotides: 5. The CDR3: CASRPDREYEQYF. The CDR3 DNA reads as TGTGCCAGCAGACCGGACAGGGAGTACGAGCAGTACTTC.

In regard to this clonotype: A much larger clone sits a single nucleotide away, making a read error possible. The V call is TRBV6-2 or TRBV6-3, the J call TRBJ2-7; D might be TRBD2 (6 bases). CDR1 and CDR2 from the germline V gene are MNHEY and SVGEGT. This CDR3 comprises 16 residues. V was clipped by 6 bases and J by 0 bases, with 18 bases between them. CDR3 DNA sequence: TGTGCCAGCAGGCATCTGGGACGGGGGAGCTCCTACGAGCAGTACTTC. As protein: CASRHLGRGSSYEQYF.

This clonotype appeared many times. V gene TRBV29-1 combines with J gene TRBJ2-1; D might be TRBD2 (7 bases). The CDR3 runs to 12 residues. Germline V gene sequence: CDR1 SQVTM, CDR2 ANQGSEA. CDR3 nucleotide sequence: TGCGGGGGGGGCGGTGAGATTTCTGAGCAGTTCTTC. Protein sequence: CGGGGEISEQFF.